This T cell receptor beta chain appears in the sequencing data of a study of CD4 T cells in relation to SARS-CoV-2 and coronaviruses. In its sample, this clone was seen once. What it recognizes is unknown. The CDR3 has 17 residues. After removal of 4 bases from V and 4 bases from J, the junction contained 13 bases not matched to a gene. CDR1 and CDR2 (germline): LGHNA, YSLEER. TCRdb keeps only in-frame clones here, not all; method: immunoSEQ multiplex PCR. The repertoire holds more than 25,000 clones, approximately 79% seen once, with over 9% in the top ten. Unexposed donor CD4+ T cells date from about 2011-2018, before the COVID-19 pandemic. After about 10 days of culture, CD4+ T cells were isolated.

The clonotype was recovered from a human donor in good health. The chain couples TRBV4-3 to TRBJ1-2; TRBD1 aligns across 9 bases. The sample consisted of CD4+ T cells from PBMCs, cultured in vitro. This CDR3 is CASSRSAGTGLGYGYTF. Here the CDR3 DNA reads TGCGCCAGCAGCCGATCCGCCGGGACAGGGTTAGGCTATGGCTACACCTTC.